This T cell receptor beta chain was documented in a study of regulatory T cells in long-lasting Graves disease. Time point given: newly diagnosed GD, antithyroid drugs for less than 3 months. TCR sequences were obtained from RNA taken from PBMCs. In building TCR beta libraries, iRepertoire HTBI primers were used together with Arm-PCR of CDR3 regions. TCRdb re-derived calls from the multiplex PCR reads in MiXCR, one entry per CDR3 protein. The sample includes about 530,000 distinct CDR3 sequences, 15% to 20% of them seen just once. This clonotype has at least ten counts. V dropped 1 base and J dropped 7 bases, with 10 bases sitting between them. CDR1 and CDR2 (germline): SGHAT, FQNNGV. The CDR3 spans 14 residues. These data were also filed under a second study, of T cells in Graves' hyperthyroidism and ophthalmopathy.

Here the sequenced sample was peripheral blood mononuclear cells (PBMCs), taken at new diagnosis, from a patient treated with antithyroid drugs. The sequence came from a woman aged 35 to 59 with Graves disease. The rearrangement links TRBV11-2 to TRBJ1-4; no clear D. The CDR3 DNA follows: TGTGCCAGCAGCTTAGGGGAGACAAGTGAAAAACTGTTTTTT. Its translation is CASSLGETSEKLFF. Based on the CDR3 plus reference TRBV11-2 and TRBJ1-4, the full variable domain is EAGVAQSPRYKIIEKRQSVAFWCNPISGHATLYWYQQILGQGPKLLIQFQNNGVVDDSQLPKDRFSAERLKGVDSTLKIQPAKLEDSAVYLCASSLGETSEKLFFGSGTQLSVL.